The clone carrying this T cell receptor beta chain has ten or more counts. The antigen remains unidentified. This specimen belongs to a study of T cells after yellow fever vaccination. Study observations and caveats: Repertoires sorted by FACS could include abundant clonotypes that are contaminants from the bulk population.

Trimming took 2 bases from V and 3 from J, leaving 14 bases between them. The CDR3 sequence is 15 residues long. CDR1 and CDR2 (germline): MNHEY, SVGAGI. TCRdb itself ran the 5' RACE reads through MiXCR, one entry per CDR3 protein. The sample consists of more than 90,000 distinct CDR3 sequences, roughly 8.9% of them appearing once. The chain has TRBV6-5 and TRBJ2-7, with D possibly being TRBD2 (6 bases). Sequenced material: CD8+ T cells sorted from PBMCs, taken 45 days after the yellow fever booster vaccination. The TCR originated in a man aged 25 to 40 who received the YFV17D yellow fever vaccine. CDR3 in DNA: TGTGCCAGCAGTTACGCCGGGCGGGGAGGCTACGAGCAGTACTTC. It yields the protein CASSYAGRGGYEQYF.